Sequencing of this T cell receptor beta chain was carried out in a study of post-analysis software for immune sequencing data. In the study overall: Patients had relapsing-remitting, secondary progressive or progressive-relapsing multiple sclerosis; some lacked subtype. General study results and limits: The study found TRBV5-6, TRBV5-1 and TRBV20-1 among 4 or 5 TRBV segments more frequent in patients than controls. Controls showed significantly higher normalized Chao1 diversity than did multiple sclerosis patients.

TCR beta libraries were prepared from cDNA with unique molecular identifiers. From 1 to 10 million T cells, roughly 0.5 million cDNA molecules were obtained. MiXCR, run by TCRdb on the PCR reads, gives a single entry per CDR3 protein. The sample records hundreds of thousands of distinct CDR3 sequences, roughly 30% being singletons. Germline assignment: CDR1 MNHEY and CDR2 SVGEGT. CDR3 length: 13 residues. Trimming shortened V by 6 bases and J by 4 bases, and 9 bases separated the two germline ends. To note about this clonotype: The target antigen is unknown.

The source material was blood. This receptor was identified in a girl aged 10-17 years with multiple sclerosis. V is TRBV6-2 or TRBV6-3 and J is TRBJ2-2; D gene unclear. CDR3 residues: CASRRQLTGELFF. The CDR3 coding sequence is TGTGCCAGCAGACGCCAGCTCACCGGGGAGCTGTTTTTT.